What follows are 32 T cell receptor beta chains derived from one specimen sequenced in a study of cytomegalovirus exposure and HLA in healthy donors. The PCR contained 60 Vbeta and 13 Jbeta primers. This table comes from immunoSEQ multiplex PCR, and its TCRdb copy is limited to in-frame clones, with some not included. The sample's table shows about 52,000 clones. Material: PBMCs. These receptors originate from a woman aged 60-75 years in good health and CMV-seropositive.

The chain carries TRBV5-4 and TRBJ2-3; D unclear. The CDR3 sequence is 15 residues long. The germline gives CDR1 SGHNT, CDR2 YYREEE (reference sequence). Trimming shortened V by 1 base and J by 6 bases, and 15 bases separated the two germline ends. The chain's CDR3 is CASSLTGQPADTQYF. CDR3 nucleotides: TGTGCCAGCAGCTTGACGGGTCAACCCGCGGATACGCAGTATTTT.

Points on this clone: Germline and junction disagree at one end, which may indicate a read error. The CDR3 region has the DNA TGTGCCAGCAGTTTAGCCGGACAGGGCGCCTACAAGCAGTACTTC. Its protein is CASSLAGQGAYKQYF. The rearrangement uses TRBV27 and TRBJ2-7; TRBD1 aligns across 8 bases. Germline assignment: CDR1 MNHEY and CDR2 SMNVEV (reference sequence). The CDR3 has 15 residues.

The chain uses TRBV5-1 and TRBJ1-6; D is unresolved. Germline assignment: CDR1 SGHRS and CDR2 YFSETQ. The CDR3 covers 16 residues. V lost 0 bases, J lost 0 bases, and 7 bases lay in between. The CDR3 is CASSLEQSSYNSPLHF. The CDR3 coding sequence is TGCGCCAGCAGCTTGGAACAGAGCTCCTATAATTCACCCCTCCACTTT.

CDR3 in amino acids: CSSDDRGLTSNYGYTF. The CDR3, as DNA: TGCAGCTCCGACGACAGGGGGCTGACTTCGAACTATGGCTACACCTTC. J is TRBJ1-2 and V is TRBV29-1; 10 positions agree with TRBD1. V gave up 8 bases and J gave up 2 bases; unmatched junction bases: 14. The CDR3 is 16 residues long. Germline V gene data show CDR1 as SQVTM and CDR2 as ANQGSEA.

The V gene is TRBV9, the J gene TRBJ1-4; TRBD1 matches at 7 bases. The V and J ends lost 2 bases and 0 bases, in that order; junction bases with no gene match: 4. The CDR3 loop spans 16 amino acids. Germline values: CDR1 SGDLS, CDR2 YYNGEE. CDR3 bases: TGTGCCAGCAGCGTGCGGGACAGTCCAACTAATGAAAAACTGTTTTTT. This gives the protein CASSVRDSPTNEKLFF.

J is TRBJ2-1 and V is TRBV5-1, with D perhaps matching TRBD1 (6 bases). V gave up 4 bases and J gave up 0 bases, with 11 bases separating them. This CDR3 is built from 15 residues. Germline values: CDR1 SGHRS, CDR2 YFSETQ. The CDR3 bases are TGCGCCAGCAGCACTACAGGGAGCTCCTACAATGAGCAGTTCTTC. Its protein product is CASSTTGSSYNEQFF.

The chain carries TRBV6-1 and TRBJ2-1; 9 positions match TRBD1. Germline V gene data show CDR1 as MNHNS and CDR2 as SASEGT. The CDR3 length is 15 residues. Trimming took 8 bases from V and 5 from J; bases not matched to a gene: 10. The CDR3 region has the DNA TGTGCCAGCGCCCCCGGGACAGGGATTGACAATGAGCAGTTCTTC. Encoded protein: CASAPGTGIDNEQFF.

The rearrangement uses TRBV4-2 and TRBJ2-7, with 7 bases matching TRBD1. CDR3 length: 16 amino acids. V shed 1 base and J 3 bases; nucleotides not matched to a gene: 9. Germline CDR1 reads LGHNA; CDR2 reads YNFKEQ. Written as DNA, the CDR3 is TGTGCCAGCAGCCAAGGTCAGACAGGGAAAAACTACGAGCAGTACTTC. Amino acid sequence: CASSQGQTGKNYEQYF.

The chain employs TRBV7-2 and TRBJ2-7, with 14 bases lining up with TRBD2. The V and J ends lost 3 bases and 7 bases, in that order; junction bases with no gene match: 2. The V gene's germline CDR1 is SGHTA and CDR2 FQGNSA. The CDR3 spans 14 residues. The CDR3 nucleotides read TGTGCCAGCAGCTTCAGGACTAGCGGGGGGGAGCAGTACTTC. Protein: CASSFRTSGGEQYF.

Written as DNA, the CDR3 is TGTGCCAGCAGTCTCCGGGACACCTCCTACGAGCAGTACTTC. Its protein is CASSLRDTSYEQYF. This chain links TRBV6-5 with TRBJ2-7; tentatively, D is TRBD1 (6 bases). Germline lookup yields CDR1 MNHEY and CDR2 SVGAGI. This CDR3 comprises 14 residues. V was pared by 5 bases and J by 0 bases, with 11 bases between.

V is TRBV7-2 and J is TRBJ2-3; a weak D match, TRBD2 (5 bases). The CDR3 sequence is 12 residues long. Germline V CDR1 and CDR2: SGHTA, FQGNSA. Trimming removed 4 bases at V and 5 bases at J, with 7 bases between. CDR3 amino acids: CASSSRVDTQYF. In DNA form, the CDR3 reads TGTGCCAGCAGCTCGAGGGTAGATACGCAGTATTTT.

The chain couples TRBV7-9 to TRBJ1-2, with no clear D. The CDR3 has 13 residues. V lost 1 base and J lost 8, with 11 bases in between. Germline V gives CDR1 SEHNR, CDR2 FQNEAQ (reference sequence). The CDR3 loop reads CASSLGEGRGYTF. CDR3 nucleotide sequence: TGTGCCAGCAGCTTAGGGGAGGGAAGAGGCTACACCTTC.

The chain recombines TRBV5-6 with TRBJ2-1; TRBD1 agrees at 10 bases. Germline trimming cut 3 bases from V and 4 bases from J; bases unmatched to any gene: 7. The CDR3 is 16 residues long. Germline assignment: CDR1 SGHDT and CDR2 YYEEEE. The CDR3 DNA follows: TGTGCCAGCAGCTCTTGGGACAGGGGCCTTTACAATGAGCAGTTCTTC. It codes for CASSSWDRGLYNEQFF.

In terms of frequency, this clone is medium-sized. This rearrangement joins TRBV28 to TRBJ2-7, with D uncertain. The CDR3 consists of 12 residues. V was cut by 6 bases and J by 2 bases, with 8 bases left in between. Germline V gene data show CDR1 as MDHEN and CDR2 as SYDVKM. CDR3: CASSLRAYEQYF. The CDR3 DNA is TGTGCCAGCAGCCTCCGGGCCTACGAGCAGTACTTC.

The chain joins TRBV18 to TRBJ1-5; D is possibly TRBD1 (5 bases). The CDR3 totals 15 residues. Per the germline V gene, CDR1 is KGHSH and CDR2 is LQKENI. V was pared by 3 bases and J by 0 bases, with 9 bases between. The CDR3 spells CASSPGQNSNQPQHF. Here the CDR3 DNA reads TGTGCCAGCTCACCGGGGCAAAATAGCAATCAGCCCCAGCATTTT.

The CDR3 loop reads CASSPDRGTEAFF. CDR3 bases: TGTGCCAGCAGTCCGGACAGGGGCACTGAAGCTTTCTTT. This chain uses TRBV2 with TRBJ1-1; the match to TRBD1 covers 9 bases. CDR1 and CDR2 (germline): SNHLY, FYNNEI. CDR3 length: 13 residues. V was pared by 5 bases and J by 4 bases, with 2 bases of the junction left unmatched. The whole variable domain, filled in from reference TRBV2 and TRBJ1-1, reads EPEVTQTPSHQVTQMGQEVILRCVPISNHLYFYWYRQILGQKVEFLVSFYNNEISEKSEIFDDQFSVERPDGSNFTLKIRSTKLEDSAMYFCASSPDRGTEAFFGQGTRLTVV.

The V gene is TRBV10-3, the J gene TRBJ2-6; a possible D gene is TRBD2 (5 bases). Trimming left V 3 bases short and J 0 bases short, with 18 bases between. CDR3 length equals 19 residues. Germline-derived CDR1 and CDR2 are ENHRY and SYGVKD. The CDR3 bases are TGTGCCATCAGTGACCTCCCCAGAGGGCTACTCTCTGGGGCCAACGTCCTGACTTTC. The encoded protein is CAISDLPRGLLSGANVLTF.

The J gene is TRBJ1-1, the V gene TRBV19; weak D call: TRBD1 (5 bases). V was clipped by 4 bases and J by 3 bases, with 12 bases between them. The CDR3 has 14 amino acids. In germline, CDR1 is LNHDA, CDR2 SQIVND (reference sequence). DNA of the CDR3: TGTGCCAGTAGTACGGGGGGAGAGGACACTGAAGCTTTCTTT. This sequence encodes CASSTGGEDTEAFF.

V gene TRBV6-4 combines with J gene TRBJ2-1; perhaps TRBD2 as D (6 bases). The CDR3 is 13 residues long. Germline V gives CDR1 MRHNA, CDR2 SNTAGT. Trimming shortened V by 5 bases and J by 9 bases, and 14 bases separated the two germline ends. The DNA for the CDR3 is TGTGCCAGCAGTAAACTAGAGGGAGGTGAGCAGTTCTTC. Encoded protein: CASSKLEGGEQFF.

The chain carries TRBV5-6 and TRBJ2-5; 7 bases agree with TRBD2. The trim removed 2 bases at V and 5 bases at J, leaving 9 bases unmatched. Germline loops: CDR1 SGHDT, CDR2 YYEEEE. This CDR3 is 15 amino acids long. CDR3 bases: TGTGCCAGCAGCTTCCTAGCGGCCGGGGGGGAGACCCAGTACTTC. Its translation is CASSFLAAGGETQYF.

Worth noting for this clone: Here the CDR3 omits its conserved ending phenylalanine or tryptophan, so a read error is the likely source. This chain joins TRBV29-1 and TRBJ1-2; 7 bases align to TRBD1. Per the germline V gene, CDR1 is SQVTM and CDR2 is ANQGSEA. With V trimmed by 6 bases and J by 8 bases, 6 bases remained unmatched. The CDR3 sequence is 11 residues long. The CDR3 protein is CSVWTGQGYTL. CDR3 coding DNA: TGCAGCGTCTGGACAGGCCAGGGCTACACCCTC.

The chain has TRBV6-1 and TRBJ2-7; D remains unclear. The CDR3 totals 13 residues. Germline V CDR1 and CDR2: MNHNS, SASEGT. The V gene lost 2 bases and the J gene lost 0 bases, with 5 bases spanning the gap. This chain's CDR3 is CASSEPGSYEQYF. Written as DNA, the CDR3 is TGTGCCAGCAGTGAACCGGGCTCCTACGAGCAGTACTTC.

In regard to this clone: A read error may account for a junction end that differs from germline. V and J are TRBV6-5 and TRBJ2-1, with 7 bases matching TRBD1. Per the germline V gene, CDR1 is MNHEY and CDR2 is SVGAGI. This CDR3 is built from 16 residues. The CDR3 bases are TGTGCCAGCAGTTACCTTGACAGGGTAACCTATAATGAGCAGTTCTTC. Protein product: CASSYLDRVTYNEQFF.

The V gene is TRBV9, the J gene TRBJ2-7; 8 bases align to TRBD2. CDR1 and CDR2 from the germline V gene are SGDLS and YYNGEE. There are 12 residues in the CDR3. V lost 9 bases to trimming and J lost 4 bases; unmatched junction nucleotides: 6. Written as DNA, the CDR3 is TGTGCCACCGGGAGGGATTGGTACGAGCAGTACTTC. Translation gives CATGRDWYEQYF. Full variable domain (remainder filled in from reference TRBV9 and TRBJ2-7): DSGVTQTPKHLITATGQRVTLRCSPRSGDLSVYWYQQSLDQGLQFLIQYYNGEERAKGNILERFSAQQFPDLHSELNLSSLELGDSALYFCATGRDWYEQYFGPGTRLTVT.

V and J are TRBV9 and TRBJ2-5; D might be TRBD1 (5 bases). The CDR3 has 14 residues. The germline CDR1 and CDR2 sequences are SGDLS and YYNGEE. Trimming stripped 2 bases from V and 1 base from J, with 9 bases between. Here the CDR3 reads CASSVSRAQETQYF. CDR3 in DNA: TGTGCCAGCAGCGTCTCCAGGGCCCAAGAGACCCAGTACTTC. The full variable domain, in which reference TRBV9 and TRBJ2-5 provide the parts outside the CDR3, is DSGVTQTPKHLITATGQRVTLRCSPRSGDLSVYWYQQSLDQGLQFLIQYYNGEERAKGNILERFSAQQFPDLHSELNLSSLELGDSALYFCASSVSRAQETQYFGPGTRLLVL.

The chain has TRBV18 and TRBJ1-3; D uncertain. There are 15 residues in the CDR3. Looked up from germline, CDR1 is KGHSH and CDR2 is LQKENI. V was trimmed by 1 base and J by 0 bases, leaving 7 bases between them. CDR3 loop: CASSPRGDSGNTIYF. CDR3 DNA sequence: TGTGCCAGCTCACCACGGGGAGACTCTGGAAACACCATATATTTT.

The V and J genes are TRBV12-5 and TRBJ2-2; 10 bases agree with TRBD1. The CDR3 totals 15 residues. With V trimmed by 5 bases and J by 4 bases, 4 bases remained unmatched. Germline CDR1 reads LGHNT; CDR2 reads FRNRAP. DNA for the CDR3: TGTGCTAGTGGTCCAGGACAGGGGGGCACCGGGGAGCTGTTTTTT. Residues: CASGPGQGGTGELFF.

The CDR3 sequence is CASSYTGGYEQYF. The CDR3 DNA is TGTGCCAGCAGTTATACCGGGGGCTACGAGCAGTACTTC. The V call is TRBV6-6, the J call TRBJ2-7; TRBD2 is a possible D gene (6 bases). CDR3 length equals 13 residues. Deletions cut 3 bases from V and 3 bases from J, with 9 bases between. Germline V gene sequence: CDR1 MNHNY, CDR2 SVGAGI (reference sequence).

The chain's CDR3 is CSVEVFGQGRYGYTF. The DNA for the CDR3 is TGCAGCGTTGAAGTCTTTGGACAGGGGCGTTATGGCTACACCTTC. The chain carries TRBV29-1 and TRBJ1-2, with 9 bases identical to TRBD1. J gave up 5 bases and V 1 base, and 8 bases lay outside the gene matches. The CDR3 loop spans 15 amino acids. Germline-derived CDR1 and CDR2 are SQVTM and ANQGSEA.

This chain joins TRBV27 and TRBJ1-1; 7 bases are shared with TRBD1. Looked up from germline, CDR1 is MNHEY and CDR2 is SMNVEV (reference sequence). This CDR3 region has 16 residues. Unmatched junction bases numbered 4, after V lost 0 bases and J lost 0 bases. The CDR3 loop is CASSLSRQGVNTEAFF. As DNA, the CDR3 is TGTGCCAGCAGTTTATCGAGGCAGGGGGTGAACACTGAAGCTTTCTTT.

The V gene is TRBV4-1, the J gene TRBJ2-3; 8 bases are shared with TRBD2. Germline-derived CDR1 and CDR2 are MGHRA and YSYEKL. Trimming removed 2 bases from V and 2 bases from J; junction bases left unmatched: 3. The CDR3 covers 15 residues. Written as DNA, the CDR3 is TGCGCCAGCAGCCAACTCGGGGGGGCCACAGATACGCAGTATTTT. Translated, it gives CASSQLGGATDTQYF.

The chain carries TRBV6-1 and TRBJ2-5, with a weak D call TRBD2 (6 bases). Trimming removed 7 bases from V and 2 bases from J, with 14 bases in between. CDR3 length equals 14 residues. Per germline, CDR1 MNHNS and CDR2 SASEGT. CDR3 bases: TGTGCCAGCACCCGGGGGTTGGGACAAGAGACCCAGTACTTC. This codes for CASTRGLGQETQYF.